The 13 T cell receptor beta chains below were found in one sample sequenced in a study of T cell responses to AZD1222 COVID-19 vaccine. Profiling relied on immunoSEQ multiplex PCR, and the TCRdb table lists in-frame clones only, not all of them. The profile shows about 110,000 clones, about 90% of them singletons. The material was peripheral blood, obtained on day 0 of AZD1222 vaccination. The receptors come from an adult in good health.

J is TRBJ2-3 and V is TRBV9; D might be TRBD2 (6 bases). This CDR3 spans 17 amino acids. With 4 bases removed from V and 3 bases from J, the gap between germline ends came to 21 bases. Germline V gene data show CDR1 as SGDLS and CDR2 as YYNGEE. CDR3 sequence (DNA): TGTGCCAGCAGCCGGGCCCCTGTAGGAGGGGCAACAGATACGCAGTATTTT. Translation gives CASSRAPVGGATDTQYF.

The CDR3 loop reads CASSFQPGDEQFF. The CDR3 DNA sequence: TGTGCCAGCAGCTTCCAGCCAGGGGATGAGCAGTTCTTC. The gene calls are TRBV7-7 and TRBJ2-1; TRBD1 might be the D (6 bases). Germline CDR1 SSHAT, CDR2 FNYEAQ (reference sequence). Trimming took off 3 bases at V and 8 bases at J, with 11 bases between the two ends. This CDR3 is built from 13 residues.

A single count supports this clone. The chain has TRBV9 and TRBJ1-1; 7 positions match TRBD1. CDR1 is SGDLS and CDR2 is YYNGEE in the germline V gene. The CDR3 has 14 amino acids. With V trimmed by 3 bases and J by 4 bases, 6 bases remained unmatched. Written as DNA, the CDR3 is TGTGCCAGCAGCGGACAGGGTTCGCGCACTGAAGCTTTCTTT. It encodes CASSGQGSRTEAFF. Full variable domain (missing parts from reference TRBV9 and TRBJ1-1): DSGVTQTPKHLITATGQRVTLRCSPRSGDLSVYWYQQSLDQGLQFLIQYYNGEERAKGNILERFSAQQFPDLHSELNLSSLELGDSALYFCASSGQGSRTEAFFGQGTRLTVV.

This chain connects TRBV5-8 to TRBJ2-2; no clear D. The CDR3 covers 14 residues. CDR1 and CDR2 from the germline V gene are SGHTS and YDEGEE. Trimming shortened V by 2 bases and J by 1 base, and 6 bases separated the two germline ends. CDR3 region: CASSFRRNTGELFF. The CDR3 DNA follows: TGTGCCAGCAGCTTTCGGAGGAACACCGGGGAGCTGTTTTTT.

The chain carries TRBV5-6 and TRBJ2-7; 8 bases match TRBD1. Germline V gene data show CDR1 as SGHDT and CDR2 as YYEEEE. The CDR3 loop spans 14 amino acids. V lost 1 base to trimming and J lost 7 bases; unmatched junction nucleotides: 7. CDR3 region: CASSLLGQVEEQYF. CDR3 nucleotide sequence: TGTGCCAGCAGCTTGTTGGGACAGGTCGAAGAGCAGTACTTC.

In DNA form, the CDR3 reads TGTGCCAGCAGTTTCATCGGGGGCAATGAAAAACTGTTTTTT. It translates to CASSFIGGNEKLFF. This chain connects TRBV27 to TRBJ1-4; tentative D call: TRBD1 (6 bases). CDR3 length: 14 residues. CDR1 is MNHEY and CDR2 is SMNVEV in the germline V gene (reference sequence). The V and J ends lost 3 bases and 5 bases respectively, with 10 bases between them.

The J gene is TRBJ2-5, the V gene TRBV9; 7 bases line up with TRBD1. This CDR3 spans 15 amino acids. V was clipped by 2 bases and J by 3 bases; unmatched bases: 7. The germline V gene encodes CDR1 SGDLS and CDR2 YYNGEE. The CDR3 loop reads CASSVRQGSEETQYF. DNA for the CDR3: TGTGCCAGCAGCGTCCGACAGGGCTCCGAAGAGACCCAGTACTTC.

This chain joins TRBV5-1 and TRBJ2-7, with 9 bases aligning to TRBD1. The length of the CDR3 is 13 residues. The V gene's germline CDR1 is SGHRS and CDR2 YFSETQ. J was trimmed by 5 bases and V by 2 bases; bases with no gene match: 2. The chain's CDR3 is CASSLRQGDEQYF. The CDR3 DNA follows: TGCGCCAGCAGCTTACGACAGGGGGACGAGCAGTACTTC.

This clone was found a few times. The chain recombines TRBV5-5 with TRBJ1-3, with D unclear. The CDR3 is made up of 17 amino acids. In germline, CDR1 is SGHKS, CDR2 YYEKEE (reference sequence). Trimming took off 0 bases at V and 4 bases at J, with 17 bases between the two ends. The CDR3 here is CASSLADFTLTGNTIYF. The CDR3 DNA is TGTGCCAGCAGCTTGGCAGATTTCACTCTTACGGGAAACACCATATATTTT.

CDR3 nucleotide sequence: TGTGCCAGCAGCTCTAGTTCCGGGACAGGGTTCCCCTACGAGCAGTACTTC. This sequence encodes CASSSSSGTGFPYEQYF. The rearrangement uses TRBV7-9 and TRBJ2-7, with 9 positions matching TRBD1. The CDR3 extends over 17 amino acids. V lost 4 bases, J lost 2 bases, and 12 bases stayed unmatched. Germline V gene sequence: CDR1 SEHNR, CDR2 FQNEAQ (reference sequence).

V gene TRBV7-2 combines with J gene TRBJ2-3; D is unclear. The CDR3 extends over 12 amino acids. V was clipped by 1 base and J by 5 bases, with 4 bases between them. From germline, CDR1 is SGHTA and CDR2 FQGNSA. The CDR3 loop reads CASSLDGDTQYF. CDR3 coding DNA: TGTGCCAGCAGCTTAGACGGAGATACGCAGTATTTT.

The J gene is TRBJ1-6, the V gene TRBV19; 8 bases map to TRBD1. J lost 4 bases, V lost 6 bases, and 5 bases had no gene match. Germline values: CDR1 LNHDA, CDR2 SQIVND (reference sequence). The CDR3 runs to 15 residues. This CDR3 reads CASRQTGAYNSPLHF. CDR3 DNA: TGTGCCAGTAGACAGACAGGGGCGTATAATTCACCCCTCCACTTT.

The chain recombines TRBV6-1 with TRBJ1-5; 10 nucleotides align to TRBD1. The CDR3 runs to 16 residues. Germline CDR1 and CDR2: MNHNS and SASEGT. Trimming at V came to 7 bases and at J to 4 bases, leaving 10 bases not matched to a gene. CDR3 coding DNA: TGTGCCAGCACTGATCAGGGACAGGGGTTTAATCAGCCCCAGCATTTT. Its protein is CASTDQGQGFNQPQHF.